The 3 T cell receptor beta chains below come from one sample, sequenced in a study of cytomegalovirus exposure and HLA in healthy donors. PCR involved 60 Vbeta and 13 Jbeta primers. Using immunoSEQ multiplex PCR, the repertoire was profiled, and TCRdb retains in-frame clones only, with some absent. Of 100,000 to 150,000 clones listed, roughly 80% are singletons. Sequencing was done on a sample of PBMCs. The receptors were gathered from a girl aged 2-10 years in good health and CMV-seronegative.

This rearrangement joins TRBV5-1 to TRBJ1-2; 10 bases match TRBD1. The CDR3 is made up of 17 amino acids. The V gene end was trimmed by 3 bases and the J gene end by 2 bases; junction bases not matched to a gene: 10. Germline V lookup: CDR1 SGHRS, CDR2 YFSETQ. CDR3 loop: CASSSPTGGILNYGYTF. The CDR3 coding sequence is TGCGCCAGCAGCTCTCCGACAGGGGGCATACTGAACTATGGCTACACCTTC.

The genes are TRBV19 and TRBJ1-5, with 9 nucleotides matching TRBD1. J was trimmed by 4 bases and V by 11 bases; bases with no gene match: 12. Germline CDR1 is LNHDA and CDR2 is SQIVND (reference sequence). The CDR3 contains 15 residues. CDR3 DNA sequence: TGTGCCGGGAATACAGGGGGCGCGTGGAATCAGCCCCAGCATTTT. This gives the protein CAGNTGGAWNQPQHF.

The chain carries TRBV6-6 and TRBJ1-2, with 9 bases fitting TRBD1. The junction had 6 bases not matched to a gene; V was cut back by 5 bases and J by 5 bases. In germline, CDR1 is MNHNY, CDR2 SVGAGI (reference sequence). This CDR3 region has 14 residues. The CDR3 nucleotides are TGTGCCAGCAGTCCCACAGGGGGCGGGTATGGCTACACCTTC. It is translated as CASSPTGGGYGYTF.